This TCR beta chain originates from a study of blood T cell repertoires in COVID-19. At the level of the study: Spain, Italy and the United States supplied samples that represented acute and convalescent COVID-19. In each case, the material was cDNA or gDNA derived from T cells, B-cell-depleted T cells, or PBMCs.

With 10 bases removed from V and 0 bases from J, the gap between germline ends came to 10 bases. The CDR3 covers 12 residues. Germline-derived CDR1 and CDR2 are ENHRY and SYGVKD. Original processing notes: Estimated nucleated cell counts came from reference gene primer amplification. Measured with immunoSEQ multiplex PCR; TCRdb has only the in-frame clones, and not every one. The DNA gave D and trimming, while V, J and clone size come from that table. The sample has about 54,000 clones, roughly four fifths seen once. The sequenced sample consisted of peripheral blood. The TCR comes from a woman between 55 and 75 years old with acute or convalescent COVID-19. The rearrangement uses TRBV10-3 and TRBJ2-7, with a tentative D call TRBD2 (6 bases). CDR3 sequence (DNA): TGTGCCAGCGGAGGGGACTCCTACGAGCAGTACTTC. Translating it yields CASGGDSYEQYF.